The present entry profiles one T cell receptor (beta chain) with its context. Its antigen is currently unknown. As an off-target read in a library built for alpha chains, this beta chain has a frequency of little significance. TCRdb re-called the 5' RACE reads with MiXCR, one entry per CDR3 protein. The table includes over 15,000 distinct CDR3 sequences, 8.5% to 10% detected once. The data are from a study of spatial heterogeneity in lung cancer. Study-wide findings and caveats: For expanded intratumoral alpha and beta TCRs, counts tracked tumor mutation counts.

Time point reported: sample taken at primary tumor resection. In germline, CDR1 is SGHTA, CDR2 FQGNSA. This CDR3 spans 15 amino acids. V shed 1 base and J shed 2 bases, with 11 bases lying between them. The V gene is TRBV7-2, the J gene TRBJ1-2; no definite D call. The material sequenced was lung tumor tissue, taken at surgery. This TCR was sampled from a female donor with early-stage non-small cell lung cancer. The CDR3 reads CASSLGRYKNYGYTF. CDR3 DNA: TGTGCCAGCAGCTTAGGACGATATAAAAACTATGGCTACACCTTC.